This entry is about one T cell receptor (beta chain). The data were taken from a study of blood T cell repertoires in COVID-19. On the study more broadly: COVID-19 samples from acute and convalescent phases originated in the United States, Italy and Spain. From T cells, B-cell-depleted T cells, or PBMCs came the material, which was cDNA or gDNA.

In the original workflow: Amplified reference gene primers provided the basis for estimating nucleated cell counts. Assay used: immunoSEQ multiplex PCR; TCRdb lists only in-frame clones, some missing. That table furnishes V, J and clone size, whereas the DNA furnished D and trimming. The data show roughly 410,000 clones, 70% to 90% seen once. This TCR was sampled from a woman in her thirties or forties with COVID-19, enrolled during active disease. Sequenced sample: peripheral blood.

Here the CDR3 reads CASSPLGGWGADTQYF. CDR3 sequence (DNA): TGCGCCAGCAGCCCCCTTGGGGGCTGGGGCGCAGATACGCAGTATTTT. V and J are TRBV4-3 and TRBJ2-3; D possibly corresponds to TRBD1 (6 bases). The CDR3 is 16 amino acids. Trimming removed 4 bases at V and 4 bases at J, with 18 bases between. Germline CDR1 is LGHNA and CDR2 is YSLEER.